This T cell receptor (beta chain) appears in the sequencing data of a study of graft-versus-host responses after intestinal transplantation (dated by TCRdb to the early 2020s). At the level of the whole study: Recipients received multivisceral, liver-intestinal, or isolated intestinal transplants. Samples from a few later patients were sequenced in-house on an Illumina MiSeq with MiXCR processing rather than by the commercial service. Every recipient was given anti-thymocyte globulin induction, then maintenance tacrolimus and steroids for 2 to 4 years. Alloreactive clones were identified by sequencing pre-transplant mixed lymphocyte reaction products and comparing them with unstimulated pre-transplant donor and recipient T cells. The cohort enrolled under 25 intestinal transplant recipients including one retransplant, and a few patients lacking pretransplant specimens were excluded. Bulk TCR-beta CDR3 sequencing was used to track graft-versus-host and host-versus-graft alloreactive T cell clones in the graft, circulation and bone marrow after intestinal transplantation. Donor T cell macrochimerism was defined as a peak of at least 4% donor T cells among recipient peripheral blood mononuclear cells.

Preparation of the library involved the immunoSEQ multiplex PCR assay. For most patients, high-throughput TCR-beta CDR3 sequencing of genomic DNA was performed by Adaptive Biotechnologies. The paper's data handling went like this. Adaptive's ImmunoSEQ software supplied the TCR sequencing data for roughly 17 patients, while MiXCR and VDJtools were used to process three other patients. CDR3 nucleotide sequences shared by donor and recipient were removed because the origin of these sequences could not be assigned. To be classed as alloreactive, a clone needed at least 2-fold expansion over unstimulated cells and a minimum CFSE-low frequency of 0.002% (template counts) or 0.001% (read counts). Mappable clones were those detected in sequenced pre-transplant spleen, lymph node, or MLR CFSE-low populations of the donor or recipient. The cumulative frequency of alloreactive clones was calculated as a percentage of all sequences, weighted by copy number. TCRdb took this table from immuneACCESS and kept in-frame rearrangements with V and J called. Such tables lack part of the clones; where checked against another copy, unresolved V genes explain under half of the gap, and the rest is unexplained. The V and J calls and clone size were taken over from that table, and D and trimming were inferred from the DNA. For this sample the table gives some 40,000 clones, of which 87% were detected only once. About a sixth of the sample is held by the ten biggest clonotypes.

V has 5 bases trimmed and J has 8 bases trimmed; junction bases matching no gene number 6. Its CDR3 holds 13 amino acids, cysteine through phenylalanine. Solely the CDR3 DNA is kept, with 39 bases framed from the first base. Looking up the germline V gene (reference sequence) yields CDR1 MNHEY and CDR2 SMNVEV. Dithiothreitol, EDTA incubations and collagenase D digestion were used to isolate intraepithelial and lamina propria lymphocytes from graft specimens. Serial intestinal graft biopsy specimens collected up to 600 days after transplant underwent bulk TCR-beta sequencing. Overall results and qualifications from the work: GvH clones were detected in recipient bone marrow, and some appeared earlier in ileal mucosa or blood, consistent with an intestinal mucosal origin. The conclusions were limited by the relatively low number and heterogeneity of the intestinal transplant patients. High GvH to HvG T cell clonal ratios were observed in the allografts of patients with donor T cell macrochimerism. Early after transplant, declines in HvG clones were associated with peak levels of circulating GvH clones.

On this clone: This clone's antigen is unknown. No base qualities exist here, and no much larger clone lies one base off it.

Source: ileum tissue, taken 200 to 210 days after intestinal transplant. The rearrangement combines TRBV27 with TRBJ2-7, and 10 bases in between align with TRBD2. This receptor was obtained from a human patient who received an intestinal transplant, so some T cells may come from the graft donor. The CDR3 amino acid sequence is: CASSATSGVQQYF. The DNA reads as follows: TGTGCCAGCAGTGCAACTAGCGGGGTCCAGCAGTACTTC.